This is a list of T cell receptor beta chains from one sample in a study of OX40 agonist ivuxolimab in advanced cancers. Profiled with immunoSEQ multiplex PCR; TCRdb holds only in-frame clones, not every one. This table holds about 62,000 clones, 85% found once. Sample: CD4+ or CD8+ T cells sorted from blood, taken in a trial of the OX40 agonist ivuxolimab. These receptors were taken from an adult with an advanced solid tumor such as melanoma, head and neck, liver or kidney cancer. The CDR3 runs from the conserved cysteine through the conserved F or W. The D gene is left open where the match is weak. Expanded clones are given a class, and other clones once, few, many or no size at all.

j_call	clone_size	d_call	v_call	cdr3_nt	cdr3_aa
TRBJ2-5	.	.	TRBV9	TGTGCCAGCAGCGTAGCTCTGGGACTCCAAGAGACCCAGTACTTC	CASSVALGLQETQYF
TRBJ2-1	.	.	TRBV7-3	TGTGCCAGCAGCTTAACGGGGGGGCTCAACAATGAGCAGTTCTTC	CASSLTGGLNNEQFF
TRBJ1-5	few	.	TRBV2	TGTGCCAGCAGGGGCCGAGGAATTCAGCCCCAGCATTTT	CASRGRGIQPQHF
TRBJ2-3	.	TRBD2	TRBV15	TGTGCCACCAGCAGAGTCCAGCGGGGTTTTGCAGATACGCAGTATTTT	CATSRVQRGFADTQYF
TRBJ2-1	few	.	TRBV2	TGTGCCAGCAGTGAACTAGCAAACAATGAGCAGTTCTTC	CASSELANNEQFF
TRBJ2-3	.	TRBD2	TRBV18	TGTGCCAGCTCACCACCAACTCGCACTAGCGGGAGTAAGGATACGCAGTATTTT	CASSPPTRTSGSKDTQYF
TRBJ2-3	few	.	TRBV18	TGTGCCAGCTCACCACCGGTCTCAGATACGCAGTATTTT	CASSPPVSDTQYF
TRBJ2-1	.	.	TRBV28	TGTGCCAGCAGTTTATATGGACGGAGCTCCTACAATGAGCAGTTCTTC	CASSLYGRSSYNEQFF
TRBJ2-5	.	TRBD1	TRBV2	TGTGCCAGCAGTTGGACAGGGGGCCAAGAGACCCAGTACTTC	CASSWTGGQETQYF
TRBJ2-1	.	.	TRBV2	TGTGCCAGTCTACAGAGGAGCTCCTACAATGAGCAGTTCTTC	CASLQRSSYNEQFF
TRBJ2-7	.	.	TRBV29-1	TGCAGCGTTGCACTGCCTTACTCCTACGAGCAGTACTTC	CSVALPYSYEQYF
TRBJ2-5	.	.	TRBV5-4	TGTGCCAGCAGCTTGTCGGGTAGCACAGAGACCCAGTACTTC	CASSLSGSTETQYF
TRBJ1-5	.	TRBD1	TRBV18	TGTGCCAGCTCACAGGGGGCGGGCAATCAGCCCCAGCATTTT	CASSQGAGNQPQHF
TRBJ2-3	.	TRBD1	TRBV5-4	TGTGCCAGCAGCATTCGGACAGGGTTAGGCACAGATACGCAGTATTTT	CASSIRTGLGTDTQYF
TRBJ2-7	.	TRBD2	TRBV4-1	TGCGCCAGCAGCCAAGGGGGGGGAAAGCGGGAGCAGTACTTC	CASSQGGGKREQYF
TRBJ2-1	.	.	TRBV7-2	TGTGCCAGCAGCGTACTGGGGACAAACTACAATGAGCAGTTCTTC	CASSVLGTNYNEQFF
TRBJ2-3	.	.	TRBV9	TGTGCCAGCAGCCCCAGGTTTTCTAGCACAGATACGCAGTATTTT	CASSPRFSSTDTQYF
TRBJ2-3	.	.	TRBV19	TGTGCCAGTAGTATCCGCTTTCGAGATACGCAGTATTTT	CASSIRFRDTQYF
TRBJ1-2	.	TRBD1	TRBV10-3	TGTGCCATCAGTTCGGACAGGTATAACTATGGCTACACCTTC	CAISSDRYNYGYTF
TRBJ2-1	.	TRBD2	TRBV11-2	TGTGCCAGCAGCCAGACTAGCGGGTACAATGAGCAGTTCTTC	CASSQTSGYNEQFF
TRBJ1-6	.	TRBD1	TRBV6-6	TGTGCCAGCGCCCGGACAGGGGAACGGAGTTCACCCCTCCACTTT	CASARTGERSSPLHF
TRBJ2-1	.	.	TRBV28	TGTGCCAGCAGTATCGGGGGTACTAATGAGCAGTTCTTC	CASSIGGTNEQFF